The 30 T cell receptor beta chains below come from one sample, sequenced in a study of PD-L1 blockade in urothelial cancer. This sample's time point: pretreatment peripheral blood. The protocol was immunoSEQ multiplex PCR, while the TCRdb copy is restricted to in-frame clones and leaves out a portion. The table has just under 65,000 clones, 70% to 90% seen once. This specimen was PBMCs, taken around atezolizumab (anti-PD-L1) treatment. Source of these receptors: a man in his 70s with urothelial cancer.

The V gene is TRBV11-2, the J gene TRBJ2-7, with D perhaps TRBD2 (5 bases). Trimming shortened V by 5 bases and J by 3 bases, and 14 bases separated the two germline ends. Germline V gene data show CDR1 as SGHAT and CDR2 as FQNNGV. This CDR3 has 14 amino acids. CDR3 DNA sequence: TGTGCCAGCAGCCCCTTTTCGGGAAACTACGAGCAGTACTTC. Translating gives CASSPFSGNYEQYF.

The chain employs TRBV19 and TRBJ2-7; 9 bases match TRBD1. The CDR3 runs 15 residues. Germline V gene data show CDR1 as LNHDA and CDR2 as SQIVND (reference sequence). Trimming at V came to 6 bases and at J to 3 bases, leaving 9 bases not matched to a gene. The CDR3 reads CASRRGQGGSYEQYF. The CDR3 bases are TGTGCCAGTAGGAGGGGACAGGGAGGTAGCTACGAGCAGTACTTC.

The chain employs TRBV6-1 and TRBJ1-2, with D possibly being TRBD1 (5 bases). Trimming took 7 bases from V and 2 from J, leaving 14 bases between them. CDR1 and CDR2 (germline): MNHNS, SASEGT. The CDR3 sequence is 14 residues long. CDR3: CASTAGPDNYGYTF. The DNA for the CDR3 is TGTGCCAGCACAGCGGGGCCAGACAACTATGGCTACACCTTC.

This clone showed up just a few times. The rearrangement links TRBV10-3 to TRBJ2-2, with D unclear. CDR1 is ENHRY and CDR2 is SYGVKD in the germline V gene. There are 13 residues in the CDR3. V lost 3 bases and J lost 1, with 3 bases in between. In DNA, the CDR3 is TGTGCCATCAGTGACGGGAACACCGGGGAGCTGTTTTTT. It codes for CAISDGNTGELFF.

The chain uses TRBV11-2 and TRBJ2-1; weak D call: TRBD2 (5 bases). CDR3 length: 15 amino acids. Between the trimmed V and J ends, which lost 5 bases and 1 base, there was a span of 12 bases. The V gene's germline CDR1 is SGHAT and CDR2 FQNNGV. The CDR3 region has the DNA TGTGCCAGCAGCCTGGGAACGGGGTCCTACAATGAGCAGTTCTTC. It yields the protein CASSLGTGSYNEQFF.

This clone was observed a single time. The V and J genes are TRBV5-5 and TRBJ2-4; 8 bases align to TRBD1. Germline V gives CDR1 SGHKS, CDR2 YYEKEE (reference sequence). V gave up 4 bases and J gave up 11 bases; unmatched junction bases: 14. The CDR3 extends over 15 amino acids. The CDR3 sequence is CASSRGTGDKGVQYF. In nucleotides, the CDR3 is TGTGCCAGCAGCCGTGGGACAGGCGACAAGGGGGTTCAGTACTTC.

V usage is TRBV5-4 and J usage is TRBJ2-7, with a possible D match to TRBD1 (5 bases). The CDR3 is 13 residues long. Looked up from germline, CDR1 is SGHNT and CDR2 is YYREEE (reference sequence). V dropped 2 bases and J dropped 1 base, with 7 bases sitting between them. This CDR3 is CASSFQGSYEQYF. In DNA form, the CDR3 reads TGTGCCAGCAGCTTTCAGGGTTCCTACGAGCAGTACTTC.

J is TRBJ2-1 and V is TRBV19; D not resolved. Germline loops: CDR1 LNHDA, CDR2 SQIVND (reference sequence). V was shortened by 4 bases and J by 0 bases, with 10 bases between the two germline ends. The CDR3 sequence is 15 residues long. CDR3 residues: CASSKMRSSYNEQFF. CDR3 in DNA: TGTGCCAGTAGTAAGATGCGTAGCTCCTACAATGAGCAGTTCTTC. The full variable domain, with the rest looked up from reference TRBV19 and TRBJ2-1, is DGGITQSPKYLFRKEGQNVTLSCEQNLNHDAMYWYRQDPGQGLRLIYYSQIVNDFQKGDIAEGYSVSREKKESFPLTVTSAQKNPTAFYLCASSKMRSSYNEQFFGPGTRLTVL.

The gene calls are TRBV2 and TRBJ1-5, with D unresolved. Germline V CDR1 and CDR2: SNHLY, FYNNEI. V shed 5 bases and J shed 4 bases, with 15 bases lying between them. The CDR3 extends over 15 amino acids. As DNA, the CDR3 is TGTGCCAGCAGTTTACAGAAAGCACAAAATCAGCCCCAGCATTTT. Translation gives CASSLQKAQNQPQHF.

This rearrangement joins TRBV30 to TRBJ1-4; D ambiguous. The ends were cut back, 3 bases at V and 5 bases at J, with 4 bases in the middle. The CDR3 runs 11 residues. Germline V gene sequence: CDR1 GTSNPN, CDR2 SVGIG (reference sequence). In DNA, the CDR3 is TGTGCCTGGAGGCGGAATGAAAAACTGTTTTTT. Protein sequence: CAWRRNEKLFF.

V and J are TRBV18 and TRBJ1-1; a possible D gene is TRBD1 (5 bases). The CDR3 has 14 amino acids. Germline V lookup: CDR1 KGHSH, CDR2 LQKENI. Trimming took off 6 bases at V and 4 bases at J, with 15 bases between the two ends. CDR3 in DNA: TGTGCCAGCTCGGCGGGGGATTTGGGCACTGAAGCTTTCTTT. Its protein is CASSAGDLGTEAFF.

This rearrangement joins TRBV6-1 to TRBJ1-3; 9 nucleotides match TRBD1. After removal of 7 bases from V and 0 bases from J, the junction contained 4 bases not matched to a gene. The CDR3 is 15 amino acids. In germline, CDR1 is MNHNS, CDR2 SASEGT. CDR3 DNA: TGTGCCAGCAAACGGGACAGGGACTCTGGAAACACCATATATTTT. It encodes CASKRDRDSGNTIYF.

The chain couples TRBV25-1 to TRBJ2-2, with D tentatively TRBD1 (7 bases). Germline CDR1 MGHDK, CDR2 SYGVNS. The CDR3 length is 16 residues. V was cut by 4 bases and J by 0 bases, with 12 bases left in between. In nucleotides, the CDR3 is TGTGCCAGCAGTGCGGAGGGACAGACGAACACCGGGGAGCTGTTTTTT. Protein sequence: CASSAEGQTNTGELFF.

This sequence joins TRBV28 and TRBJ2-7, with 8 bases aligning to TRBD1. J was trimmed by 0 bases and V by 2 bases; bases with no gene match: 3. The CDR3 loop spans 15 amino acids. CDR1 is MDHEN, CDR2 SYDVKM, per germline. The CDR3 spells CASSLAGTGSYEQYF. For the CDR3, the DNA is TGTGCCAGCAGTTTAGCCGGGACAGGCTCCTACGAGCAGTACTTC. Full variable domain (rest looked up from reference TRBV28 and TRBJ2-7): DVKVTQSSRYLVKRTGEKVFLECVQDMDHENMFWYRQDPGLGLRLIYFSYDVKMKEKGDIPEGYSVSREKKERFSLILESASTNQTSMYLCASSLAGTGSYEQYFGPGTRLTVT.

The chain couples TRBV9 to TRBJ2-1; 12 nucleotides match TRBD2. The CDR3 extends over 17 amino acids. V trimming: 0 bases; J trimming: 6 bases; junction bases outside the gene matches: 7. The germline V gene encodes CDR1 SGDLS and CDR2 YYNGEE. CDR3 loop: CASSVETSGSHGNEQFF. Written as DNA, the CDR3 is TGTGCCAGCAGCGTAGAGACTAGCGGGAGTCACGGCAATGAGCAGTTCTTC.

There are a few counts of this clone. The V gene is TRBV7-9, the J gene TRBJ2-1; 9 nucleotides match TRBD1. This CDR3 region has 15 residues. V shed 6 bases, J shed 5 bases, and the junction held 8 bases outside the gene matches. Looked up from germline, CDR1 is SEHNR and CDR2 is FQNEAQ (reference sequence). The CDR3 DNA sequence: TGTGCCAGCAGTTCACGACAGGGGGTCAACAATGAGCAGTTCTTC. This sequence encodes CASSSRQGVNNEQFF.

DNA of the CDR3: TGTGCCAGCAGAGCAGGGGGATCATGGTCTGAAGCTTTCTTT. Translation: CASRAGGSWSEAFF. The V call is TRBV9, the J call TRBJ1-1, with 7 bases lining up with TRBD1. This CDR3 has 14 amino acids. The V gene's germline CDR1 is SGDLS and CDR2 YYNGEE. The V segment lost 5 bases and the J segment 6 bases; nucleotides outside the gene matches: 10.

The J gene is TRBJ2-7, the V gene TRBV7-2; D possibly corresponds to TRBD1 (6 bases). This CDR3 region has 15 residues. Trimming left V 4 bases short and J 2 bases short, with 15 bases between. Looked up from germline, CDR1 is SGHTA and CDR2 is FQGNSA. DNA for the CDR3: TGTGCCAGCAGCTCACAAGGGGGAGTCCCCTACGAGCAGTACTTC. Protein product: CASSSQGGVPYEQYF. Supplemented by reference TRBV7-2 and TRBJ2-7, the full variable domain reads GAGVSQSPSNKVTEKGKDVELRCDPISGHTALYWYRQSLGQGLEFLIYFQGNSAPDKSGLPSDRFSAERTGGSVSTLTIQRTQQEDSAVYLCASSSQGGVPYEQYFGPGTRLTVT.

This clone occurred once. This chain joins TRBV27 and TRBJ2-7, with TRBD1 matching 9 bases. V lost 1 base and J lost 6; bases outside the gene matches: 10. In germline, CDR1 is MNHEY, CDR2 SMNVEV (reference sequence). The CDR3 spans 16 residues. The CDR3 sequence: CASSLLMGQGPGEQYF. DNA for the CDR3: TGTGCCAGCAGTTTATTAATGGGACAGGGTCCAGGCGAGCAGTACTTC.

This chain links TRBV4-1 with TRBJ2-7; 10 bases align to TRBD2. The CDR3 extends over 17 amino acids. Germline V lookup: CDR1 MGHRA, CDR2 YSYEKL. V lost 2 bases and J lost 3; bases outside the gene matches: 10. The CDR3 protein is CASSQSVGLAGDYEQYF. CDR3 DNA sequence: TGCGCCAGCAGCCAAAGTGTCGGTCTAGCGGGAGACTACGAGCAGTACTTC.

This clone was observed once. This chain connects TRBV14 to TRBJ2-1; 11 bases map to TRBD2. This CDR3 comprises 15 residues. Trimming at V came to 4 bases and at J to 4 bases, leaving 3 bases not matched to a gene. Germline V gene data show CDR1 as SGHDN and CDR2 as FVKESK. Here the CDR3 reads CASSLGLAAYNEQFF. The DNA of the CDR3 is TGTGCCAGCAGCCTGGGACTAGCGGCGTACAATGAGCAGTTCTTC.

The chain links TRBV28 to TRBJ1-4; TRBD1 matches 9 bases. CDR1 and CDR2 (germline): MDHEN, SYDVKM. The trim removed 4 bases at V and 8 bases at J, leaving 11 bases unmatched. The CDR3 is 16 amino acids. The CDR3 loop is CASSSPPGQGHEKLFF. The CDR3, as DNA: TGTGCCAGCAGTTCCCCCCCGGGACAGGGACACGAAAAACTGTTTTTT.

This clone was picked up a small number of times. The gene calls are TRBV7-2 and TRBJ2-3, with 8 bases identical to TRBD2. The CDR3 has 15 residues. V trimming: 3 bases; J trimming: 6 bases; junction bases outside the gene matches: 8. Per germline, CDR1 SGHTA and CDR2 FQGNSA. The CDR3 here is CASSFRAGLGDTQYF. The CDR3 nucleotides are TGTGCCAGCAGCTTTCGAGCGGGACTAGGGGATACGCAGTATTTT.

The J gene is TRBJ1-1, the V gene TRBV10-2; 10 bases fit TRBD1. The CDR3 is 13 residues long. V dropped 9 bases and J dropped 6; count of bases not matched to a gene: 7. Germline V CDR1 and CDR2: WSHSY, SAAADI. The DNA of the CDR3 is TGCGCCAGTCGCGACAGGGGGCTGTCTGAAGCTTTCTTT. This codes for CASRDRGLSEAFF.

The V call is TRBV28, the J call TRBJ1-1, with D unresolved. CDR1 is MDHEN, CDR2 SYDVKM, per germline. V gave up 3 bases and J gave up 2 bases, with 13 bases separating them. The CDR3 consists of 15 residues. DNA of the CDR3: TGTGCCAGCAGTTTTTCATCAAGCGGCAACACTGAAGCTTTCTTT. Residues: CASSFSSSGNTEAFF.

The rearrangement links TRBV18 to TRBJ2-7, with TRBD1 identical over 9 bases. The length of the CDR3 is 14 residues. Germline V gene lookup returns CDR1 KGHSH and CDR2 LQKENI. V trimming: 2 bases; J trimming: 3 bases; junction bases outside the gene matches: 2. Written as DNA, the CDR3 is TGTGCCAGCTCACCAGCGGGACAGGGCTACGAGCAGTACTTC. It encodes CASSPAGQGYEQYF.

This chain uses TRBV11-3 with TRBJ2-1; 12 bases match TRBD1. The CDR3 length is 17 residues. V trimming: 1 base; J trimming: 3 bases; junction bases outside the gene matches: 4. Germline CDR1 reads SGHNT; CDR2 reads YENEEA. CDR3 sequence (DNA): TGTGCCAGCAGCTTAGGGGACAGGGGGCTTGGCTACAATGAGCAGTTCTTC. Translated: CASSLGDRGLGYNEQFF.

CDR3: CASVGGSGGKNIQYF. CDR3 in DNA: TGTGCCAGCGTCGGCGGGAGTGGTGGCAAAAACATTCAGTACTTC. The chain joins TRBV2 to TRBJ2-4; 7 bases match TRBD2. The junction had 10 bases not matched to a gene; V was cut back by 8 bases and J by 3 bases. Looked up from germline, CDR1 is SNHLY and CDR2 is FYNNEI. CDR3 size: 15 residues.

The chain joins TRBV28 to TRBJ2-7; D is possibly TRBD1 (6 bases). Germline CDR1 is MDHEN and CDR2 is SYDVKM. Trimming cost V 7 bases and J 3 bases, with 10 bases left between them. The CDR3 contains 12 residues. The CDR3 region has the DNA TGTGCCAGCACAGGGGTCGGCTACGAGCAGTACTTC. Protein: CASTGVGYEQYF. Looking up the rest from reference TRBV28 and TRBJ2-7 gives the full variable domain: DVKVTQSSRYLVKRTGEKVFLECVQDMDHENMFWYRQDPGLGLRLIYFSYDVKMKEKGDIPEGYSVSREKKERFSLILESASTNQTSMYLCASTGVGYEQYFGPGTRLTVT.

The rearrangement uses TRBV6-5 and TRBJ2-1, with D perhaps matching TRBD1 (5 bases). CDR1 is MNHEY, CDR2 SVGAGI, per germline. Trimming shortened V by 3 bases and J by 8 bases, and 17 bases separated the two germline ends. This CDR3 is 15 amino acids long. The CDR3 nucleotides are TGTGCCAGCAGTTATAATCCAGGTGGGGCGTATGAGCAGTTCTTC. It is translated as CASSYNPGGAYEQFF.